Shown below are 5 T cell receptor beta chains from a single sample sequenced in a study of T cell repertoires in cytomegalovirus infection. Each CDR3 protein is one row after TCRdb ran MiXCR on the reads. Of some 110,000 distinct CDR3 sequences listed, roughly 9.1% were seen once; the top ten hold 30% to 40%. These receptors' targets are unknown. The sequenced sample consisted of PBMCs, sequenced either directly or after in vitro stimulation (not recorded which). The receptors were sampled from a human donor in good health (CMV status not recorded). Some clones in this sample may be carry-over from other donors' samples.

This rearrangement joins TRBV7-8 to TRBJ1-4, with unresolved D. CDR3 length: 12 residues. Germline CDR1 is SGHVS and CDR2 is FQNEAQ. Trimming stripped 1 base from V and 7 bases from J, with 4 bases between. Here the CDR3 reads CASSLGLEKLFF. The CDR3 DNA reads as TGTGCCAGCAGCTTAGGACTTGAAAAACTGTTTTTT.

V and J are TRBV28 and TRBJ2-7, with unresolved D. The germline V gene has CDR1 MDHEN and CDR2 SYDVKM. V lost 5 bases to trimming and J lost 3 bases, with 5 bases between them. The CDR3 consists of 11 residues. As DNA, the CDR3 is TGTGCCAGCAGTATGGACTACGAGCAGTACTTC. This codes for CASSMDYEQYF.

The CDR3 DNA reads as TGTGCCAGCAGTGAATTCGGAACCTACGAGCAGTACTTC. Amino acid sequence: CASSEFGTYEQYF. The chain is built from TRBV25-1 and TRBJ2-7, with D unclear. CDR1 and CDR2 from the germline V gene are MGHDK and SYGVNS. V lost 1 base, J lost 2 bases, and 6 bases lay in between. This CDR3 is built from 13 residues.

This clonotype was detected ten times or more. The chain employs TRBV4-1 and TRBJ2-2; no firm D call. Looked up from germline, CDR1 is MGHRA and CDR2 is YSYEKL. Trimming stripped 0 bases from V and 6 bases from J, with 8 bases between. The CDR3 runs 14 residues. CDR3 DNA: TGCGCCAGCAGCCAAGAAACCAATTCCGGGGAGCTGTTTTTT. This codes for CASSQETNSGELFF.

The CDR3 DNA reads TGTGCCAGCAGGCAGGGGGTTGAGGATTCACCCCTCCACTTT. Its translation is CASRQGVEDSPLHF. V usage is TRBV9 and J usage is TRBJ1-6; 7 nucleotides match TRBD1. Germline CDR1 is SGDLS and CDR2 is YYNGEE. The CDR3 contains 14 residues. V shed 5 bases, J shed 8 bases, and the junction held 7 bases outside the gene matches.